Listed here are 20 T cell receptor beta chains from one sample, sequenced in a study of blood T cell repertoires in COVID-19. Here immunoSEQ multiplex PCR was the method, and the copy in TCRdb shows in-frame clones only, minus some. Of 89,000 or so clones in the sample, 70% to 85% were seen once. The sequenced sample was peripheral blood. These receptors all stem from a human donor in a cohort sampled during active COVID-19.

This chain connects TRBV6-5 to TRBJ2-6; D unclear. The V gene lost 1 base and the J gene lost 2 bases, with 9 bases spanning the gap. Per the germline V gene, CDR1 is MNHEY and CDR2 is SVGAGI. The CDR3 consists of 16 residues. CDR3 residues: CASSYLRRPGANVLTF. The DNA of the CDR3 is TGTGCCAGCAGTTACTTACGGAGACCTGGGGCCAACGTCCTGACTTTC.

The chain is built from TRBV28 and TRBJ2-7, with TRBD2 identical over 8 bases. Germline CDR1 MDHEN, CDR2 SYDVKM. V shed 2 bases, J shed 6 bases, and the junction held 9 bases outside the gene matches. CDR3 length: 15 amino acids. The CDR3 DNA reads TGTGCCAGCAGTTTAGGGGGACTAGAGGGCCTCGAGCAGTACTTC. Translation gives CASSLGGLEGLEQYF.

The CDR3 region is CASSRQGSYEQYF. The CDR3 DNA sequence: TGTGCCAGCTCACGACAGGGGTCCTACGAGCAGTACTTC. This sequence joins TRBV18 and TRBJ2-7, with 8 bases fitting TRBD1. This CDR3 spans 13 amino acids. The V and J ends lost 4 bases and 1 base, in that order; junction bases with no gene match: 0. Germline V gene data show CDR1 as KGHSH and CDR2 as LQKENI.

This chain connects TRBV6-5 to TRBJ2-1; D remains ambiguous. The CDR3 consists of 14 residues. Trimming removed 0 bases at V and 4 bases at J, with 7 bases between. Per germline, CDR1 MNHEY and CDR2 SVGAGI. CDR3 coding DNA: TGTGCCAGCAGTTACTCAGAGGTATACAATGAGCAGTTCTTC. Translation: CASSYSEVYNEQFF.

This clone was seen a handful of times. The chain's CDR3 is CAWSDTGVSEQYF. The CDR3 DNA follows: TGTGCCTGGAGCGATACAGGGGTATCGGAGCAGTACTTC. The rearrangement joins TRBV30 to TRBJ2-7; 7 bases are a match to TRBD1. Trimming at V came to 3 bases and at J to 7 bases, leaving 9 bases not matched to a gene. Germline V gives CDR1 GTSNPN, CDR2 SVGIG (reference sequence). The CDR3 is 13 residues long.

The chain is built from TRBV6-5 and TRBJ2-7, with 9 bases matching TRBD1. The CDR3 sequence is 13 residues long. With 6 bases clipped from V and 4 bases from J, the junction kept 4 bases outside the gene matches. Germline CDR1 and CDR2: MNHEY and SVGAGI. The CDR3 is CASRLGQGYEQYF. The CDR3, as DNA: TGTGCCAGCAGGCTCGGACAGGGGTACGAGCAGTACTTC.

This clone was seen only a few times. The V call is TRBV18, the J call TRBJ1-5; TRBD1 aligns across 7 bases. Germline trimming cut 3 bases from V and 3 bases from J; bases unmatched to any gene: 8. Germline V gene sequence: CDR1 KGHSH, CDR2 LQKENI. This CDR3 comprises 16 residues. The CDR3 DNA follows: TGTGCCAGCTCACCGTATCACCAGGGGGACAATCAGCCCCAGCATTTT. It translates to CASSPYHQGDNQPQHF.

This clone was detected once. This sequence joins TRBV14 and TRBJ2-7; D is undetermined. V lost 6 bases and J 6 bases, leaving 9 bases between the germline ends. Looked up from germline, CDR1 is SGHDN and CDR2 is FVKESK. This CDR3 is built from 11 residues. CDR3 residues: CASSVSREQYF. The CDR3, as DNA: TGTGCCAGCAGTGTTAGTCGCGAGCAGTACTTC. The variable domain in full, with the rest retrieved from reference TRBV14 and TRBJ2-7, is EAGVTQFPSHSVIEKGQTVTLRCDPISGHDNLYWYRRVMGKEIKFLLHFVKESKQDESGMPNNRFLAERTGGTYSTLKVQPAELEDSGVYFCASSVSREQYFGPGTRLTVT.

CDR3 region: CASSLSQGASGELFF. The DNA for the CDR3 is TGCGCCAGCAGCCTATCGCAGGGGGCGAGCGGGGAGCTGTTTTTT. The rearrangement joins TRBV10-2 to TRBJ2-2, with 8 bases that match TRBD1. The CDR3 runs 15 residues. CDR1 WSHSY and CDR2 SAAADI come from the germline V gene. With V trimmed by 6 bases and J by 7 bases, 10 bases remained unmatched.

CDR3 loop: CASSLTDSLTDTQYF. The CDR3 nucleotides are TGTGCCAGCAGCTTAACTGACAGCCTCACAGATACGCAGTATTTT. V gene TRBV7-3 combines with J gene TRBJ2-3; TRBD1 might be the D (5 bases). Per the germline V gene, CDR1 is SGHTA and CDR2 is FQGTGA. The CDR3 consists of 15 residues. Between the trimmed V and J ends, which lost 0 bases and 2 bases, there was a span of 9 bases.

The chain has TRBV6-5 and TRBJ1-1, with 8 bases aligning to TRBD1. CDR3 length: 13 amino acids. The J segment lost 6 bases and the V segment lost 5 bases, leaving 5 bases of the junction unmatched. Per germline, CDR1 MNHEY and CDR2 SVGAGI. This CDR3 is CASSTPTGAEAFF. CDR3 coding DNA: TGTGCCAGCAGTACTCCGACAGGGGCTGAAGCTTTCTTT.

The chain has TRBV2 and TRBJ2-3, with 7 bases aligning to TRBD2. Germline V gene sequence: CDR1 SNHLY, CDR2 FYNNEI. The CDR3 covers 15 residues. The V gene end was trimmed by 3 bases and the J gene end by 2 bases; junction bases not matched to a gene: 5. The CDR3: CASSDPSGATDTQYF. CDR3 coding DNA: TGTGCCAGCAGTGATCCGAGCGGGGCCACAGATACGCAGTATTTT.

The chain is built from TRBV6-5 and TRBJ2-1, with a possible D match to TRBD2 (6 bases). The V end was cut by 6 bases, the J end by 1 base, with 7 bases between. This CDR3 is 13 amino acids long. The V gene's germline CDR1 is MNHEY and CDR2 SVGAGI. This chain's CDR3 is CASRRDSYNEQFF. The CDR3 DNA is TGTGCCAGCAGGCGGGATTCCTACAATGAGCAGTTCTTC.

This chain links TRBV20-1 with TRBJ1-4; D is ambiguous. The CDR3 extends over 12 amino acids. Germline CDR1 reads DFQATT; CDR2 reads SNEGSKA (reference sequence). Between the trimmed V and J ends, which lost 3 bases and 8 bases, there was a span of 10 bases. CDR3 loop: CSASDGREKLFF. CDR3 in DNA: TGCAGTGCTAGTGACGGGAGGGAAAAACTGTTTTTT.

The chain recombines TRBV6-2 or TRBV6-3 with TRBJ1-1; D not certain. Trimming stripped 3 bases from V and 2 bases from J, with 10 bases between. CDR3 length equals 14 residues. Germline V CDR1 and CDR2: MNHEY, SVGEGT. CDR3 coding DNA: TGTGCCAGCAGTTATCTCGGAGGTAACACTGAAGCTTTCTTT. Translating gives CASSYLGGNTEAFF.

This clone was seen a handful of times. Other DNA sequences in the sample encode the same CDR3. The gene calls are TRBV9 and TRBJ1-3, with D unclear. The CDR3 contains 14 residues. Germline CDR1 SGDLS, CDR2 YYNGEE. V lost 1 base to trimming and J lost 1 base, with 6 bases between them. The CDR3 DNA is TGTGCCAGCAGCGTAAGCATTTCTGGAAACACCATATATTTT. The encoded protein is CASSVSISGNTIYF.

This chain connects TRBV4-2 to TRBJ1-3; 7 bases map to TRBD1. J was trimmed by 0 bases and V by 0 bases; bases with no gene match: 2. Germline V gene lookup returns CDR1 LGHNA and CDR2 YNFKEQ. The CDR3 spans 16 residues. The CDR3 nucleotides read TGTGCCAGCAGCCAAGAGACAGGGCACTCTGGAAACACCATATATTTT. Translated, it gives CASSQETGHSGNTIYF.

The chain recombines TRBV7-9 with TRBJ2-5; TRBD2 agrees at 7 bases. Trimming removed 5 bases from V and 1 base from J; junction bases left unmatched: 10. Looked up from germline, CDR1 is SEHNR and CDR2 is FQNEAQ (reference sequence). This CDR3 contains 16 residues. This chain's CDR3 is CASSEGLAVIQETQYF. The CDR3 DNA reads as TGTGCCAGCAGCGAGGGCCTAGCGGTGATCCAAGAGACCCAGTACTTC.

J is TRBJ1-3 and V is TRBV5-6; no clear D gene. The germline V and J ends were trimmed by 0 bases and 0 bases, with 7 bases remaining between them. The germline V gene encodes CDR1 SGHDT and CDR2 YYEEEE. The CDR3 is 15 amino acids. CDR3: CASSLGLSSGNTIYF. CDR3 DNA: TGTGCCAGCAGCTTGGGCCTGAGCTCTGGAAACACCATATATTTT.

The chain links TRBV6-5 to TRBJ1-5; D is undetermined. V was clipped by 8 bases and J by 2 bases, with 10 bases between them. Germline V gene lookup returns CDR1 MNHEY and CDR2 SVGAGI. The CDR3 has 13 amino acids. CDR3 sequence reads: CASSEQRNQPQHF. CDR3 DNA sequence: TGTGCCAGCTCGGAACAGCGCAATCAGCCCCAGCATTTT.